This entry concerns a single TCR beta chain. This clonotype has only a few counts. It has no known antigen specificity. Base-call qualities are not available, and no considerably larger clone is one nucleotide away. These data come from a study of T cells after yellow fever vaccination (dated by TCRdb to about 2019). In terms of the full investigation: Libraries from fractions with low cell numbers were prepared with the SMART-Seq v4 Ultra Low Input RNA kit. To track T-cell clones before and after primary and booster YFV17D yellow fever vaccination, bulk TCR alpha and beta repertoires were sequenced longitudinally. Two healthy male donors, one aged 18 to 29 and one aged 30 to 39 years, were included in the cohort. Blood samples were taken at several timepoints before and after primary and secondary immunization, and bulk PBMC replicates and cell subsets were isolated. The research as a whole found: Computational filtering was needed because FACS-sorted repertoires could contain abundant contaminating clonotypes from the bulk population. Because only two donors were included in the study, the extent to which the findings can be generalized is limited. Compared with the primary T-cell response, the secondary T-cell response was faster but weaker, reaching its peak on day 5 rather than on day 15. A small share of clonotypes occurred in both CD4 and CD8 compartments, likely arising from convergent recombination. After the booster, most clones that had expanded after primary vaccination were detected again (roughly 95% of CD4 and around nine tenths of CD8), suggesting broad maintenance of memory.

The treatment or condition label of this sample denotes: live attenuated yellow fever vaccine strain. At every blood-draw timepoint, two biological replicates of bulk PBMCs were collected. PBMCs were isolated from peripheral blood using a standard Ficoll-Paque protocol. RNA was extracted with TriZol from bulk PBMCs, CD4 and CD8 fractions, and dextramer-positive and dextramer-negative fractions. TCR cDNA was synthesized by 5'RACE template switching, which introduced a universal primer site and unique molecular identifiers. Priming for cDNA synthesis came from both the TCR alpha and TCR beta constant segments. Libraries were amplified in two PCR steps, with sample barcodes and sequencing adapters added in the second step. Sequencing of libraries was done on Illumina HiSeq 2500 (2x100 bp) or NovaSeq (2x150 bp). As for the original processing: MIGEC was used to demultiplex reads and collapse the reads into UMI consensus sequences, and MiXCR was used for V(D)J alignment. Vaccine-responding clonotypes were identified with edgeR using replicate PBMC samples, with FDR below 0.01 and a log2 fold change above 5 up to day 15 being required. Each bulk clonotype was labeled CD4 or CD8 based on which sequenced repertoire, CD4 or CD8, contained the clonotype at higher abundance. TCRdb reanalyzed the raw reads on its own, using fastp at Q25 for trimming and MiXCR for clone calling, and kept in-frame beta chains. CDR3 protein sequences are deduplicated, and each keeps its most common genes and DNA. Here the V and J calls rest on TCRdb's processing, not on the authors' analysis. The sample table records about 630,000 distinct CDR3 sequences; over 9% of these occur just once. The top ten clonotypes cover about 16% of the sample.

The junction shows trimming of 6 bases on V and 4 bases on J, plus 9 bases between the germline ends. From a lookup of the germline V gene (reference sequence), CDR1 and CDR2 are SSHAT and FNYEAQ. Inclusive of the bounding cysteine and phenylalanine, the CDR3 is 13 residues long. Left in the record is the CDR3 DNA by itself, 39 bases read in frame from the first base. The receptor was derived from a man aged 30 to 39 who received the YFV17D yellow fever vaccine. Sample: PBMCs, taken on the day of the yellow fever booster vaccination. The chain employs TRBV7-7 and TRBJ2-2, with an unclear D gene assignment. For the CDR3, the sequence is CASSRERTGELFF. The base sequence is TGTGCCAGCAGTAGGGAACGCACCGGGGAGCTGTTTTTT. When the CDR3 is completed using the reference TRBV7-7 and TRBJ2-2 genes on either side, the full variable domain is GAGVSQSPRYKVTKRGQDVTLRCDPISSHATLYWYQQALGQGPEFLTYFNYEAQPDKSGLPSDRFSAERPEGSISTLTIQRTEQRDSAMYRCASSRERTGELFFGEGSRLTVL.